Each of the 25 T cell receptor beta chains below was sequenced from the same sample in a study of glioma-infiltrating T cells after dendritic cell vaccination. TCRdb's copy holds only in-frame clones and misses some; the assay was immunoSEQ multiplex PCR. The sample records tens of thousands of clones, over 65% being singletons. The sequencing here drew on blood, taken before dendritic cell vaccination. The receptors here all came from a human donor with glioblastoma.

V gene TRBV6-6 combines with J gene TRBJ1-1; TRBD1 matches 8 bases. The CDR3 loop spans 16 amino acids. Per the germline V gene, CDR1 is MNHNY and CDR2 is SVGAGI (reference sequence). Trimming at V came to 8 bases and at J to 1 base, leaving 12 bases not matched to a gene. The CDR3 loop is CASGGLGQDANTEAFF. In DNA, the CDR3 is TGTGCCAGCGGAGGCCTGGGACAGGATGCGAACACTGAAGCTTTCTTT.

V and J are TRBV6-5 and TRBJ1-1; D perhaps matches TRBD1 (5 bases). CDR1 is MNHEY, CDR2 SVGAGI, per germline. The CDR3 runs to 13 residues. V was cut by 7 bases and J by 5 bases, with 14 bases left in between. CDR3 nucleotide sequence: TGTGCCAGCACCCCGACCAAGGGGACTGAAGCTTTCTTT. Translation gives CASTPTKGTEAFF.

The genes are TRBV19 and TRBJ1-5; D possibly corresponds to TRBD1 (6 bases). V shed 4 bases and J shed 5 bases, with 18 bases lying between them. There are 16 residues in the CDR3. Germline lookup yields CDR1 LNHDA and CDR2 SQIVND (reference sequence). The CDR3 loop reads CASSRGGREYYQPQHF. CDR3 DNA: TGTGCCAGTAGTAGGGGGGGCAGGGAGTATTATCAGCCCCAGCATTTT.

This sequence joins TRBV9 and TRBJ2-1; 7 nucleotides match TRBD1. Germline CDR1 SGDLS, CDR2 YYNGEE. V dropped 0 bases and J dropped 9; count of bases not matched to a gene: 3. The CDR3 is 13 residues long. CDR3 loop: CASSVGGGTEQFF. CDR3 nucleotide sequence: TGTGCCAGCAGCGTAGGAGGGGGCACTGAGCAGTTCTTC.

The chain has TRBV18 and TRBJ1-2; weak D call: TRBD1 (6 bases). Trimming took 3 bases from V and 3 from J, leaving 20 bases between them. CDR3 length: 17 amino acids. Germline CDR1 and CDR2: KGHSH and LQKENI. CDR3 in DNA: TGTGCCAGCTCACCGATATTCCTAGGCCAGGGGCACTATGGCTACACCTTC. Encoded protein: CASSPIFLGQGHYGYTF.

The V call is TRBV13, the J call TRBJ2-7, with a tentative D call TRBD2 (5 bases). Germline lookup yields CDR1 PRHDT and CDR2 FYEKMQ (reference sequence). The CDR3 totals 14 residues. The V end was cut by 5 bases, the J end by 5 bases, with 16 bases between. Here the CDR3 DNA reads TGTGCCAGCAGCCAAAGGACTGGGGTCCACGAGCAGTACTTC. Amino acids: CASSQRTGVHEQYF.

The chain is built from TRBV18 and TRBJ1-4, with D possibly TRBD1 on 5 matching bases. Between the trimmed V and J ends, which lost 3 bases and 3 bases, there was a span of 11 bases. The CDR3 covers 15 residues. Germline V lookup: CDR1 KGHSH, CDR2 LQKENI. The CDR3, as DNA: TGTGCCAGCTCACCCCCCGGGGGATCTAATGAAAAACTGTTTTTT. This gives the protein CASSPPGGSNEKLFF.

The J gene is TRBJ2-1, the V gene TRBV19, with TRBD2 matching 15 bases. Germline CDR1 and CDR2: LNHDA and SQIVND (reference sequence). The CDR3 sequence is 15 residues long. The V gene end was trimmed by 7 bases and the J gene end by 9 bases; junction bases not matched to a gene: 7. The DNA of the CDR3 is TGTGCCAGTACAAGGGGACTAGCGGGAGGTACTGAGCAGTTCTTC. Protein sequence: CASTRGLAGGTEQFF.

The V and J genes are TRBV7-2 and TRBJ2-1, with 8 bases matching TRBD2. The CDR3 consists of 14 residues. V lost 4 bases to trimming and J lost 5 bases; unmatched junction nucleotides: 4. From germline, CDR1 is SGHTA and CDR2 FQGNSA. CDR3 residues: CASSSQRGHNEQFF. DNA of the CDR3: TGTGCCAGCAGCTCTCAGCGGGGGCACAATGAGCAGTTCTTC.

The rearrangement links TRBV19 to TRBJ2-1; tentative D call: TRBD2 (7 bases). The V and J ends lost 1 base and 3 bases respectively, with 16 bases between them. This CDR3 is 17 amino acids long. From germline, CDR1 is LNHDA and CDR2 SQIVND (reference sequence). CDR3 bases: TGTGCCAGTAGTATAGCGCTTGGGGGGGGGCACTACAATGAGCAGTTCTTC. It encodes CASSIALGGGHYNEQFF. Drawing the rest from reference TRBV19 and TRBJ2-1, the complete variable domain is DGGITQSPKYLFRKEGQNVTLSCEQNLNHDAMYWYRQDPGQGLRLIYYSQIVNDFQKGDIAEGYSVSREKKESFPLTVTSAQKNPTAFYLCASSIALGGGHYNEQFFGPGTRLTVL.

The gene calls are TRBV9 and TRBJ2-2, with 11 bases that match TRBD2. J gave up 3 bases and V 0 bases, and 10 bases lay outside the gene matches. The length of the CDR3 is 19 residues. Looked up from germline, CDR1 is SGDLS and CDR2 is YYNGEE. The DNA of the CDR3 is TGTGCCAGCAGCGTAGAGGGTAGCGGGAGGGCCGGGGACACCGGGGAGCTGTTTTTT. Encoded protein: CASSVEGSGRAGDTGELFF. The variable domain in full, completed from reference TRBV9 and TRBJ2-2, reads DSGVTQTPKHLITATGQRVTLRCSPRSGDLSVYWYQQSLDQGLQFLIQYYNGEERAKGNILERFSAQQFPDLHSELNLSSLELGDSALYFCASSVEGSGRAGDTGELFFGEGSRLTVL.

The gene calls are TRBV6-6 and TRBJ1-2, with D tentatively TRBD1 (5 bases). V was clipped by 5 bases and J by 8 bases, with 12 bases between them. Looked up from germline, CDR1 is MNHNY and CDR2 is SVGAGI (reference sequence). This CDR3 is 12 amino acids long. CDR3 protein: CASSPSRVGYTF. In DNA, the CDR3 is TGTGCCAGCAGTCCCAGCAGGGTCGGCTACACCTTC.

V is TRBV7-6 and J is TRBJ1-5; D may be TRBD1 (5 bases). This CDR3 comprises 14 residues. The germline V gene encodes CDR1 SGHVS and CDR2 FNYEAQ. With 6 bases removed from V and 7 bases from J, the gap between germline ends came to 16 bases. This chain's CDR3 is CASSPSTGGQPQHF. CDR3 DNA: TGTGCCAGCAGTCCCAGCACAGGAGGGCAGCCCCAGCATTTT.

V usage is TRBV7-2 and J usage is TRBJ1-1; D gene unclear. Germline values: CDR1 SGHTA, CDR2 FQGNSA. The V gene lost 5 bases and the J gene lost 1 base, with 14 bases spanning the gap. The CDR3 consists of 15 residues. The CDR3 DNA sequence: TGTGCCAGCAGCCGCTCGAGGGCGACGAACACTGAAGCTTTCTTT. It yields the protein CASSRSRATNTEAFF.

This rearrangement joins TRBV5-1 to TRBJ1-1; D perhaps matches TRBD1 (5 bases). V gave up 0 bases and J gave up 5 bases, with 11 bases separating them. In germline, CDR1 is SGHRS, CDR2 YFSETQ. CDR3 size: 14 residues. CDR3 in DNA: TGCGCCAGCAGCTTGGGTCGGGAGGGGACTGAAGCTTTCTTT. As protein: CASSLGREGTEAFF. Using reference TRBV5-1 and TRBJ1-1 for the parts outside the CDR3, the full variable domain is KAGVTQTPRYLIKTRGQQVTLSCSPISGHRSVSWYQQTPGQGLQFLFEYFSETQRNKGNFPGRFSGRQFSNSRSEMNVSTLELGDSALYLCASSLGREGTEAFFGQGTRLTVV.

The CDR3 here is CSVDQTGFWRYNEQFF. The CDR3 DNA sequence: TGCAGCGTAGATCAGACAGGGTTTTGGAGGTACAATGAGCAGTTCTTC. The J gene is TRBJ2-1, the V gene TRBV29-1; TRBD1 matches 7 bases. CDR1 is SQVTM and CDR2 is ANQGSEA in the germline V gene. V lost 6 bases, J lost 4 bases, and 15 bases stayed unmatched. The CDR3 has 16 amino acids.

The J gene is TRBJ1-2, the V gene TRBV14; tentative D call: TRBD1 (5 bases). Trimming left V 4 bases short and J 4 bases short, with 16 bases between. There are 15 residues in the CDR3. Germline-derived CDR1 and CDR2 are SGHDN and FVKESK. CDR3 loop: CASSRVVGLSYGYTF. Written as DNA, the CDR3 is TGTGCCAGCAGCCGGGTGGTGGGGCTGAGCTATGGCTACACCTTC.

The V call is TRBV10-1, the J call TRBJ1-5; D is possibly TRBD1 (5 bases). The CDR3 length is 14 residues. Germline loops: CDR1 WNHNN, CDR2 SYGVQD (reference sequence). V gave up 9 bases and J gave up 5 bases, with 17 bases separating them. The CDR3 is CARGGTDWDQPQHF. The CDR3 DNA reads TGCGCCAGGGGGGGAACAGATTGGGATCAGCCCCAGCATTTT.

This clone showed up just once. J is TRBJ1-1 and V is TRBV19; D not resolved. V was clipped by 8 bases and J by 1 base, with 5 bases between them. The CDR3 length is 11 residues. Germline V lookup: CDR1 LNHDA, CDR2 SQIVND (reference sequence). CDR3 in amino acids: CASPGNTEAFF. The DNA for the CDR3 is TGTGCCAGTCCCGGGAACACTGAAGCTTTCTTT.

This clone occurred once. This chain connects TRBV19 to TRBJ2-7, with 7 positions matching TRBD1. CDR3 length: 13 residues. Germline V gene lookup returns CDR1 LNHDA and CDR2 SQIVND (reference sequence). V shed 8 bases and J 4 bases; nucleotides not matched to a gene: 8. The chain's CDR3 is CASSRTGIYEQYF. The CDR3 DNA sequence: TGTGCCAGTTCGCGGACAGGAATATACGAGCAGTACTTC.

The gene calls are TRBV19 and TRBJ2-3, with TRBD2 matching over 7 bases. CDR3 length: 13 residues. J gave up 6 bases and V 9 bases, and 9 bases lay outside the gene matches. Germline V gene lookup returns CDR1 LNHDA and CDR2 SQIVND (reference sequence). CDR3 nucleotides: TGTGCCAGCGCCGGCGGGAGATATGATACGCAGTATTTT. Its protein product is CASAGGRYDTQYF.

The chain recombines TRBV6-4 with TRBJ1-1; tentatively, D is TRBD1 (5 bases). Germline values: CDR1 MRHNA, CDR2 SNTAGT. The V end was cut by 7 bases, the J end by 3 bases, with 12 bases between. The CDR3 covers 13 residues. Here the CDR3 reads CASKKEGDTEAFF. CDR3 coding DNA: TGTGCCAGCAAAAAGGAAGGGGACACTGAAGCTTTCTTT.

The table lists this clone with a few counts. The gene calls are TRBV9 and TRBJ2-5; TRBD1 aligns across 7 bases. CDR1 and CDR2 from the germline V gene are SGDLS and YYNGEE. The CDR3 sequence is 15 residues long. V dropped 0 bases and J dropped 1; count of bases not matched to a gene: 3. Here the CDR3 reads CASSVDQGVQETQYF. The DNA of the CDR3 is TGTGCCAGCAGCGTAGATCAGGGGGTCCAAGAGACCCAGTACTTC. The full variable domain, with the rest looked up from reference TRBV9 and TRBJ2-5, is DSGVTQTPKHLITATGQRVTLRCSPRSGDLSVYWYQQSLDQGLQFLIQYYNGEERAKGNILERFSAQQFPDLHSELNLSSLELGDSALYFCASSVDQGVQETQYFGPGTRLLVL.

This clone was picked up a small number of times. This chain joins TRBV18 and TRBJ2-7; a possible D gene is TRBD2 (6 bases). The length of the CDR3 is 13 residues. Germline V gives CDR1 KGHSH, CDR2 LQKENI. V dropped 3 bases and J dropped 9 bases, with 15 bases sitting between them. CDR3 loop: CASSPGTAGGQYF. The CDR3 DNA reads as TGTGCCAGCTCACCCGGGACTGCCGGAGGGCAGTACTTC.

The rearrangement links TRBV6-5 to TRBJ1-5, with D possibly TRBD1 on 6 matching bases. Germline CDR1 and CDR2: MNHEY and SVGAGI. The CDR3 has 15 amino acids. Trimming pared 6 bases from V and 1 base from J, leaving 13 bases between. The DNA of the CDR3 is TGTGCCAGCAGAAAAACAGGGACCAGCAATCAGCCCCAGCATTTT. Translating it yields CASRKTGTSNQPQHF.